Each of the 14 T cell receptor beta chains below was sequenced from the same sample in a study of T cell repertoires in cytomegalovirus infection. TCRdb passed the reads through MiXCR, listing each CDR3 protein once. The table lists roughly 990,000 distinct CDR3 sequences, 25% to 40% of them singletons. These TCRs are of unknown antigen specificity. Sequencing used cultured CD8+ T cells from PBMCs, obtained from culture after CMV antigen stimulation. The receptors shown here come from a human donor in good health (CMV status not recorded). Some clones in this sample may be carry-over from other donors' samples.

The rearrangement uses TRBV6-5 and TRBJ1-6, with D possibly matching TRBD1 (5 bases). The CDR3 runs to 17 residues. Germline lookup yields CDR1 MNHEY and CDR2 SVGAGI. Between the trimmed V and J ends, which lost 0 bases and 6 bases, there was a span of 15 bases. CDR3 sequence: CASSYSGGWGSNSPLHF. In DNA form, the CDR3 reads TGTGCCAGCAGTTACTCAGGCGGTTGGGGGAGTAATTCACCCCTCCACTTT.

This clonotype was found many times. The chain recombines TRBV7-2 with TRBJ2-7; D might be TRBD2 (5 bases). This CDR3 contains 14 residues. The V end lost 1 base, the J end lost 6 bases, and 13 bases lay between the germline ends. CDR1 is SGHTA and CDR2 is FQGNSA in the germline V gene. In nucleotides, the CDR3 is TGTGCCAGCAGCTTAGGCGGACGGGGTGGCGAGCAGTACGTC. Its translation is CASSLGGRGGEQYV.

The table lists this clonotype with a few counts. CDR3: CASSPPQGYQETQYF. Written as DNA, the CDR3 is TGTGCCAGCAGTCCGCCCCAGGGTTACCAAGAGACCCAGTACTTC. The J gene is TRBJ2-5, the V gene TRBV27; D might be TRBD1 (5 bases). The germline V gene has CDR1 MNHEY and CDR2 SMNVEV (reference sequence). V shed 5 bases and J shed 0 bases, with 13 bases lying between them. CDR3 length: 15 amino acids.

The chain couples TRBV12-3 or TRBV12-4 to TRBJ1-1; the match to TRBD1 covers 7 bases. V gave up 4 bases and J gave up 1 base; unmatched junction bases: 6. The length of the CDR3 is 15 residues. The CDR3 DNA reads as TGTGCCAGCAGTTACCGGGACAGCCCGAACACTGAAGCTTTCTTT. It codes for CASSYRDSPNTEAFF.

V and J are TRBV13 and TRBJ2-2; D might be TRBD1 (6 bases). With 5 bases removed from V and 7 bases from J, the gap between germline ends came to 17 bases. The CDR3 contains 15 residues. Germline values: CDR1 PRHDT, CDR2 FYEKMQ (reference sequence). This CDR3 is CASSPNPRGFGELFF. Written as DNA, the CDR3 is TGTGCCAGCAGCCCCAACCCTAGGGGGTTCGGGGAGCTGTTTTTT.

This clonotype was detected only once. This rearrangement joins TRBV12-3 or TRBV12-4 to TRBJ2-7, with TRBD1 matching over 8 bases. This CDR3 spans 14 amino acids. J lost 3 bases, V lost 3 bases, and 4 bases had no gene match. The CDR3 region is CASSFQGASYEQYF. The DNA for the CDR3 is TGTGCCAGCAGTTTTCAGGGGGCAAGCTACGAGCAGTACTTC.

In its sample, this clonotype was seen a few times. The V gene is TRBV4-1, the J gene TRBJ2-7; TRBD1 matches 7 bases. V lost 4 bases to trimming and J lost 3 bases; unmatched junction nucleotides: 18. CDR1 is MGHRA, CDR2 YSYEKL, per germline. The CDR3 consists of 18 residues. The CDR3 DNA follows: TGCGCCAGCAGCCGGATTCAGGGGGAACAATTTCGAGACTACGAGCAGTACTTC. It encodes CASSRIQGEQFRDYEQYF.

This clonotype was counted a few times. The germline gene is not matched at one end of the junction; a read error may be the cause. This chain connects TRBV7-7 to TRBJ2-1; possible D gene TRBD1, 5 bases. The CDR3 is made up of 13 amino acids. From germline, CDR1 is SSHAT and CDR2 FNYEAQ (reference sequence). This chain's CDR3 is CASSFRVFNEQFF. In DNA, the CDR3 is TGTGCTAGCAGCTTCAGGGTTTTCAATGAGCAGTTCTTC.

Remarks on this clonotype: It may be a read error: a sequence one base away is much more abundant. The chain has TRBV2 and TRBJ2-7; no firm D call. V shed 5 bases and J shed 4 bases, with 6 bases lying between them. The length of the CDR3 is 11 residues. Germline values: CDR1 SNHLY, CDR2 FYNNEI. Here the CDR3 DNA reads TGTGCCAGCAGTCCAAGATACGAGCAGTACGTC. Amino acid sequence: CASSPRYEQYV.

This sequence joins TRBV6-2 or TRBV6-3 and TRBJ2-1; D is unresolved. Germline V gene sequence: CDR1 MNHEY, CDR2 SVGEGT. The CDR3 contains 12 residues. The ends were cut back, 4 bases at V and 9 bases at J, with 10 bases in the middle. CDR3 residues: CASSWQAGEQFF. Here the CDR3 DNA reads TGTGCCAGCAGTTGGCAAGCTGGTGAGCAGTTCTTC.

This clonotype showed up just a few times. This sequence joins TRBV6-2 or TRBV6-3 and TRBJ2-1, with D perhaps matching TRBD1 or TRBD2 (6 bases each). Per the germline V gene, CDR1 is MNHEY and CDR2 is SVGEGT. Trimming shortened V by 0 bases and J by 0 bases, and 9 bases separated the two germline ends. There are 16 residues in the CDR3. Here the CDR3 DNA reads TGTGCCAGCAGTTACTCGGGGGGCCGCTCCTACAATGAGCAGTTCTTC. Translating it yields CASSYSGGRSYNEQFF.

The chain uses TRBV2 and TRBJ2-7, with 12 bases identical to TRBD1. CDR1 and CDR2 from the germline V gene are SNHLY and FYNNEI. The CDR3 runs to 13 residues. V was clipped by 9 bases and J by 2 bases; unmatched bases: 2. CDR3 residues: CASRDRGPYEQYF. As DNA, the CDR3 is TGTGCCAGTCGGGACAGGGGGCCCTACGAGCAGTACTTC.

This clonotype was picked up many times. The chain links TRBV12-3 or TRBV12-4 to TRBJ2-3; TRBD2 matches 7 bases. The CDR3 is made up of 15 amino acids. V gave up 6 bases and J gave up 2 bases; unmatched junction bases: 8. CDR3 nucleotides: TGTGCCAGCAGCCCCCCGGGACTACACACAGATACGCAGTATTTT. Its translation: CASSPPGLHTDTQYF.

The genes are TRBV7-9 and TRBJ2-5; 7 nucleotides line up with TRBD2. There are 16 residues in the CDR3. Germline trimming cut 4 bases from V and 2 bases from J; bases unmatched to any gene: 10. Per germline, CDR1 SEHNR and CDR2 FQNEAQ (reference sequence). The CDR3 is CASSSHPSGTQETQYF. CDR3 nucleotide sequence: TGTGCCAGCAGCTCACACCCTAGCGGAACACAAGAGACCCAGTACTTC.